This record covers a single T cell receptor beta chain. The entry originates in a study of blood T cell repertoires in COVID-19. At the level of the study: Both acute and convalescent COVID-19 samples were obtained from the United States, Italy and Spain.

Trimming cost V 7 bases and J 4 bases; bases outside gene matches: 5. The V gene's germline CDR1 is MDHEN and CDR2 SYDVKM. The CDR3 extends over 13 amino acids. Libraries were prepared by immunoSEQ multiplex PCR; TCRdb keeps only in-frame clonotypes and omits some of them. The sample yields approximately 260,000 clones, approximately 86% seen once. The V gene is TRBV28, the J gene TRBJ2-5; the match to TRBD2 covers 8 bases. The source material was peripheral blood. The receptor was derived from a man between 18 and 35 years old with active or convalescent COVID-19. DNA of the CDR3: TGTGCCAGCAAGGCGGGGGGAATAGAGACCCAGTACTTC. Translating it yields CASKAGGIETQYF. The whole variable domain, remainder taken from reference TRBV28 and TRBJ2-5, is DVKVTQSSRYLVKRTGEKVFLECVQDMDHENMFWYRQDPGLGLRLIYFSYDVKMKEKGDIPEGYSVSREKKERFSLILESASTNQTSMYLCASKAGGIETQYFGPGTRLLVL.